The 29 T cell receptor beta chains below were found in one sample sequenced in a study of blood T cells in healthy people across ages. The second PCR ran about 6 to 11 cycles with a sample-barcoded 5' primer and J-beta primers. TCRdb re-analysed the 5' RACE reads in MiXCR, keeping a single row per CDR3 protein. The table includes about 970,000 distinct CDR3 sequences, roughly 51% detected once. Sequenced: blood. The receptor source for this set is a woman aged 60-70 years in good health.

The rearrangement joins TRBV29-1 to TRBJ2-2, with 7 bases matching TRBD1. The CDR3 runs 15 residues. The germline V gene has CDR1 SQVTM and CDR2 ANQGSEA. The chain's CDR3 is CSAKPQGPNTGELFF. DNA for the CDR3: TGCAGTGCAAAACCACAGGGGCCGAACACCGGGGAGCTGTTTTTT.

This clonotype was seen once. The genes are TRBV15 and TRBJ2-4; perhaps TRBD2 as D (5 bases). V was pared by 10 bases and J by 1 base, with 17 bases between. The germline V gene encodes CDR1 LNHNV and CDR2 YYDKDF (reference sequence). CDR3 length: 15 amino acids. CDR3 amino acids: CASQEGLGAKNIQYF. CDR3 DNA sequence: TGTGCCAGCCAAGAGGGTTTAGGGGCCAAAAACATTCAGTACTTC.

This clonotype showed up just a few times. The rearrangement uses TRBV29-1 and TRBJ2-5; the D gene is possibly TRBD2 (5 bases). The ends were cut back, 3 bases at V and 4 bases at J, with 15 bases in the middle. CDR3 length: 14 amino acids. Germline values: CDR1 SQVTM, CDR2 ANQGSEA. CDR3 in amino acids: CSVELGFRGETQYF. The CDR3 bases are TGCAGCGTTGAGTTGGGGTTTCGGGGAGAGACCCAGTACTTC.

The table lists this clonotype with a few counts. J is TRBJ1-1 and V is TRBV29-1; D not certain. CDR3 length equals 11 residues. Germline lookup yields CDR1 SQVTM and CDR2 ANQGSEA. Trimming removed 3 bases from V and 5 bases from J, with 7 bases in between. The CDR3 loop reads CSVDERTEAFF. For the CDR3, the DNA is TGCAGCGTTGATGAGAGGACTGAAGCTTTCTTT.

The CDR3 coding sequence is TGCGCCAGCAGCTTGGGACTAGCGGGAGACACCCGGTACTTC. Protein product: CASSLGLAGDTRYF. This chain joins TRBV5-1 and TRBJ2-7; 12 bases line up with TRBD2. Trimming removed 0 bases from V and 12 bases from J; junction bases left unmatched: 7. There are 14 residues in the CDR3. Looked up from germline, CDR1 is SGHRS and CDR2 is YFSETQ.

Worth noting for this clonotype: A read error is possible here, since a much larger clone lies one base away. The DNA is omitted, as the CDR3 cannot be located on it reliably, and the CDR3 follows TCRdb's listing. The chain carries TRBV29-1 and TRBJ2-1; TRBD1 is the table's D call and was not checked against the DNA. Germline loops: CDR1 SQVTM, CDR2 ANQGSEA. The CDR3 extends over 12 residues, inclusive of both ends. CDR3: CSVGVGADERFF.

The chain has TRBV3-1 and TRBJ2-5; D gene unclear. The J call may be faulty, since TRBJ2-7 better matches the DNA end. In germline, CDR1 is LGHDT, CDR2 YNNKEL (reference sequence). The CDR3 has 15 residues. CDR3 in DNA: TGTGCCAGCAGCCAGGGCCTCAGCGCGTTCTACGAGCAGTACTTC. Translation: CASSQGLSAFYEQYF.

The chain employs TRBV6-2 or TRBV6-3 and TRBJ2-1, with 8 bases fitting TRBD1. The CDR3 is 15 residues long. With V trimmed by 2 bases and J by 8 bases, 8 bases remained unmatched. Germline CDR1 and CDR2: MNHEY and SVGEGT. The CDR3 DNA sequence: TGTGCCAGCAGTTACACAGGGGGGTTTAGGGATGAGCAGTTCTTC. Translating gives CASSYTGGFRDEQFF.

Here the CDR3 DNA reads TGCAGCACCCTTGGGGTGGGTCCCGGGGGCGTGGGAGTGCAGTACTTC. It codes for CSTLGVGPGGVGVQYF. The chain carries TRBV29-1 and TRBJ2-7; D tentatively reads TRBD1 or TRBD2 (6 bases each). This CDR3 is built from 16 residues. With 8 bases removed from V and 9 bases from J, the gap between germline ends came to 32 bases. CDR1 is SQVTM and CDR2 is ANQGSEA in the germline V gene.

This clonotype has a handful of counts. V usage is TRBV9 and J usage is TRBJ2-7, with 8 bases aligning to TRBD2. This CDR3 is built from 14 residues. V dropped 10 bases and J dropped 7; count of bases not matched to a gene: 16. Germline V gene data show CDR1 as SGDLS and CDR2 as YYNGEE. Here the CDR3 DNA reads TGTGCCTCCTCCGGGGCGGGAGGTATGAGTGAGCAGTACTTC. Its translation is CASSGAGGMSEQYF.

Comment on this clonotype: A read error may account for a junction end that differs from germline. CDR3 DNA: TGTGCCATCGGTGAGCCAGGACTAGCGGGAGGCAATGAGCAGTTCTTC. Translating gives CAIGEPGLAGGNEQFF. The chain links TRBV10-3 to TRBJ2-1, with 14 bases lining up with TRBD2. Germline CDR1 reads ENHRY; CDR2 reads SYGVKD. CDR3 size: 16 residues.

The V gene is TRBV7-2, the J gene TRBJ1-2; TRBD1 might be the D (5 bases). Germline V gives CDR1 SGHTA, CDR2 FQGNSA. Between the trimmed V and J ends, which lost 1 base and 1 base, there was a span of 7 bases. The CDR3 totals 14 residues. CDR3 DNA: TGTGCCAGCAGCTTAGGGACAATTAACTATGGCTACACCTTC. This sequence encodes CASSLGTINYGYTF.

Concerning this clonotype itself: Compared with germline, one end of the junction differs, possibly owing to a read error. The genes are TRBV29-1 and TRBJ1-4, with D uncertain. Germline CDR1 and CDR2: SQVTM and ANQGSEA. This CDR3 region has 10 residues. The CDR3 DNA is TGCAGCGTCAGGAATGAAAAACCGTTTTTT. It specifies CSVRNEKPFF.

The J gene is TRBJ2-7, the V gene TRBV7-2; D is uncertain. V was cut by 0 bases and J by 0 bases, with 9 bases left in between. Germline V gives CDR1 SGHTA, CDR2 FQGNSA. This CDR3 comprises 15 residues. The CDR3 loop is CASSLAGPSSYEQYF. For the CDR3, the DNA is TGTGCCAGCAGCTTAGCCGGGCCGAGCTCCTACGAGCAGTACTTC.

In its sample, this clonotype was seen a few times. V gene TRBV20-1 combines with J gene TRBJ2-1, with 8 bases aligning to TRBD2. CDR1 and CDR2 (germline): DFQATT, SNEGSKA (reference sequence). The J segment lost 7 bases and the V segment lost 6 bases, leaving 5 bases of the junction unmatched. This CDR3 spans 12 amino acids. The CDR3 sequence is CSAESGSNEQFF. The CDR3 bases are TGCAGTGCCGAAAGCGGGAGTAATGAGCAGTTCTTC.

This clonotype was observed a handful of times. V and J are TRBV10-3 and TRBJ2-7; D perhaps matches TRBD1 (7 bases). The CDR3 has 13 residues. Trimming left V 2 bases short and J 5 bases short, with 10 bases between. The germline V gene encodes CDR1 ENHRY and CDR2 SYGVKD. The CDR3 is CAISETGEDEQYF. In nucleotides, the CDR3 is TGTGCCATCAGTGAGACAGGGGAGGACGAGCAGTACTTC.

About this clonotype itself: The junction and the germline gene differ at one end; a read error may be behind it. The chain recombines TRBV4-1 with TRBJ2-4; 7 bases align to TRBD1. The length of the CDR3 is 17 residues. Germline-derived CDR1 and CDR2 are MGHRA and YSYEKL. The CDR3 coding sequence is TGCACCAGCAGCCAATTTGGACAGGACCTAGCCAAAAACATTCAGTACTTC. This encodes CTSSQFGQDLAKNIQYF.

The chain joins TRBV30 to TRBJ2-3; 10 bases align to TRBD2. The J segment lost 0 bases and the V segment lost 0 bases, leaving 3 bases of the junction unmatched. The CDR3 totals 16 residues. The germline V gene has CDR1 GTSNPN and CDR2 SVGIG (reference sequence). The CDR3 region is CAWSVLAGTSTDTQYF. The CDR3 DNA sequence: TGTGCCTGGAGTGTACTAGCGGGGACTAGCACAGATACGCAGTATTTT. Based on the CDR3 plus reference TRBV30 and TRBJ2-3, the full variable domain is SQTIHQWPATLVQPVGSPLSLECTVEGTSNPNLYWYRQAAGRGLQLLFYSVGIGQISSEVPQNLSASRPQDRQFILSSKKLLLSDSGFYLCAWSVLAGTSTDTQYFGPGTRLTVL.

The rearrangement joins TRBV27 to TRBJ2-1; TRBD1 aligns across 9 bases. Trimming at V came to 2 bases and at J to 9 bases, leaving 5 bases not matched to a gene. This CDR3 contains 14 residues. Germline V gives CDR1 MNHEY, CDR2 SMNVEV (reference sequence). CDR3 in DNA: TGTGCCAGCAGTTTAAGGACAGGGGATTTTGAGCAGTTCTTC. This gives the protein CASSLRTGDFEQFF.

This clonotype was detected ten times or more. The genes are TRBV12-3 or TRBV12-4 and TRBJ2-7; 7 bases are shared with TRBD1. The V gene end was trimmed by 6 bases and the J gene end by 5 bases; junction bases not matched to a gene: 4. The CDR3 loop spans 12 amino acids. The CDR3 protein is CASRGDSHEQYF. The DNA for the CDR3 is TGTGCCAGCAGGGGGGACAGCCACGAGCAGTACTTC.

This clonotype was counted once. The CDR3 here is CATSRNPLETQYF. CDR3 sequence (DNA): TGTGCCACCAGCAGAAACCCTCTAGAGACCCAGTACTTC. V is TRBV15 and J is TRBJ2-5; D gene uncertain. Trimming removed 2 bases at V and 4 bases at J, with 8 bases between. The CDR3 is made up of 13 amino acids. Germline V lookup: CDR1 LNHNV, CDR2 YYDKDF (reference sequence).

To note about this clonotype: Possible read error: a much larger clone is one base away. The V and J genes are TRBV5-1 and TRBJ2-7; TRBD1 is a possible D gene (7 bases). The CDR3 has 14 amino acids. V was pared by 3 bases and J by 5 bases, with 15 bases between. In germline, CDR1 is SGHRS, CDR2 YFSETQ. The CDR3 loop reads CASSYRQGGDEQYF. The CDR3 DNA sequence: TGCGCCAGCAGCTATCGACAGGGAGGCGACGAGCAGTACTTC.

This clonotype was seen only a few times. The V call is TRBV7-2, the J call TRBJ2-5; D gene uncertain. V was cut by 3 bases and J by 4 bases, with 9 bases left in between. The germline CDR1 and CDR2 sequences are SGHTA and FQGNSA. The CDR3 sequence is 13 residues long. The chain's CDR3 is CASSFQRSETQYF. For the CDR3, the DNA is TGTGCCAGCAGCTTTCAGCGATCAGAGACCCAGTACTTC.

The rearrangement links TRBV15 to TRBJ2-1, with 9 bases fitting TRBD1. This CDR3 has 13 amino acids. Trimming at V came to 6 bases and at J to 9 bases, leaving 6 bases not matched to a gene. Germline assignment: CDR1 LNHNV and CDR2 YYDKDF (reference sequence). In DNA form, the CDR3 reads TGTGCCACCAGTAGACAGGGGGAGATTGAGCAGTTCTTC. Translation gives CATSRQGEIEQFF. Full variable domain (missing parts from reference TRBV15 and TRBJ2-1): DAMVIQNPRYQVTQFGKPVTLSCSQTLNHNVMYWYQQKSSQAPKLLFHYYDKDFNNEADTPDNFQSRRPNTSFCFLDIRSPGLGDTAMYLCATSRQGEIEQFFGPGTRLTVL.

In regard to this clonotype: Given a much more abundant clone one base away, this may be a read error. CDR3 bases: TGTGCCACCAGAAAGATTGCTGGACTAAGCACCGGGGAGCTGTTTTTT. It codes for CATRKIAGLSTGELFF. The V call is TRBV15, the J call TRBJ2-2; D may be TRBD2 (6 bases). The CDR3 sequence is 16 residues long. Germline-derived CDR1 and CDR2 are LNHNV and YYDKDF (reference sequence). V was clipped by 6 bases and J by 4 bases, with 18 bases between them.

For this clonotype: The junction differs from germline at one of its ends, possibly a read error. The CDR3 DNA reads TGTGTCAGCGCTAGGGGCGGGACGCCCTACGAGCAGTACTTC. It specifies CVSARGGTPYEQYF. The chain uses TRBV27 and TRBJ2-7; possibly TRBD2 for D (6 bases). This CDR3 has 14 residues. Germline V gene lookup returns CDR1 MNHEY and CDR2 SMNVEV (reference sequence).

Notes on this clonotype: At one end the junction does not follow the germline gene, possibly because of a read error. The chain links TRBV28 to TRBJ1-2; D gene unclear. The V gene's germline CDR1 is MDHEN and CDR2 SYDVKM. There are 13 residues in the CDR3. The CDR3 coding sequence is TGTGCCGGCAGCCCCGACACCGCTCGGGGTTACACCTTC. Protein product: CAGSPDTARGYTF.

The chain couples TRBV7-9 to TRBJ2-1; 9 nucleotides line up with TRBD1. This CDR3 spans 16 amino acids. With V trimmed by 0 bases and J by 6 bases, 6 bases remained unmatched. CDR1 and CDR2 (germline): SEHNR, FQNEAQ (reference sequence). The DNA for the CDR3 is TGTGCCAGCAGCTTAGCGCCGGGACAGGGTAGCAATGAGCAGTTCTTC. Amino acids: CASSLAPGQGSNEQFF.

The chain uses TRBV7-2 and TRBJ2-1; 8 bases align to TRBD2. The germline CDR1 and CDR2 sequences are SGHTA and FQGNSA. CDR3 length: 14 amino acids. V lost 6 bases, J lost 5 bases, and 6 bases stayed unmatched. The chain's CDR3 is CASRFTAGDNEQFF. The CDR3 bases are TGTGCCAGCAGATTTACAGCGGGAGACAATGAGCAGTTCTTC.